Described below is a single T cell receptor (beta chain) sequence and its context. Other DNA sequences in this specimen translate into the identical CDR3. From germline, CDR1 is SQVTM and CDR2 ANQGSEA. The germline V and J ends were trimmed by 3 bases and 12 bases, with 18 bases remaining between them. There are 13 residues in the CDR3. These data originate in a study of beta chain features in type 1 diabetes. The authors reverse transcribed all of the isolated RNA, so sequencing captured expressed TCRB transcripts. Clones were sequenced by immunoSEQ multiplex PCR, and TCRdb holds only the in-frame ones, with some missing. The table shows a few hundred thousand clones, with about 15% occurring only once.

The specimen sequenced was central memory CD4+ T cells from blood. The receptor's source is a man younger than 40 in good health. This chain uses TRBV29-1 with TRBJ2-1; D is unclear. CDR3 nucleotides: TGCAGCGTTGAGTCTAGAGGCGGTCGAGCGCAGTTCTTC. It specifies CSVESRGGRAQFF.